This T cell receptor (beta chain) was captured in a study of T cells expressing NK-cell markers. About the research overall: Among eight sequenced donors, seven carried HCMV seropositivity while one was seronegative. Study-level results: The CD3+CD56-NKG2C+ fraction of several donors was likewise dominated by these clonotypes. There remained a lack of clarity about HCMV specificity of expanded NKG2C+ T cell clones.

There are 16 residues in the CDR3. To note about this clonotype: Its antigen is undetermined.

The cDNA for TCR beta came from 5'RACE template switching with UMIs. TCRdb processed the 5' RACE reads again and assigns one entry to each CDR3 protein, with no DNA. This sample lists 150,000 or so distinct CDR3 sequences; its ten largest clones have roughly 35%. The sequence derives from a woman between 50 and 59 years old in good health. The source material was blood T cells: a sorted CD56 or NKG2C T cell subset, CD4+ or CD8+ T cells, or bulk PBMC T cells (not recorded which). This chain links TRBV12-3 or TRBV12-4 with TRBJ2-1; absent DNA, TCRdb's TRBD2 call cannot be checked. The CDR3 loop reads CASRDGTSGARAEQFF.